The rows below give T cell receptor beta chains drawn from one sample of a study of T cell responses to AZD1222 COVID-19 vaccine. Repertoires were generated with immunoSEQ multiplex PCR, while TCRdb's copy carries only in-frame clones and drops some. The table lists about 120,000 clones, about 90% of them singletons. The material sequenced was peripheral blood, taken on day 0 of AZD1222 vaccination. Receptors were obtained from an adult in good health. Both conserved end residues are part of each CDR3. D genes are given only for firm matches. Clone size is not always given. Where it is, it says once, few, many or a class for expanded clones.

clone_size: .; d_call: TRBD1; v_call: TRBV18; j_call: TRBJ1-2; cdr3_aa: CASGGTGIDSGGYGYTF; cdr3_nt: TGTGCCAGCGGTGGGACAGGGATCGACTCGGGTGGCTATGGCTACACCTTC
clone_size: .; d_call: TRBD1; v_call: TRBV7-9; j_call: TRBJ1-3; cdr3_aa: CASSHRGASGNTIYF; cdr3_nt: TGTGCCAGCAGCCACAGGGGAGCCTCTGGAAACACCATATATTTT
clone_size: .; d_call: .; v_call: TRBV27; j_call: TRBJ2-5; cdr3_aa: CASRGFGAETQYF; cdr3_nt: TGTGCCAGCAGGGGATTCGGCGCAGAGACCCAGTACTTC
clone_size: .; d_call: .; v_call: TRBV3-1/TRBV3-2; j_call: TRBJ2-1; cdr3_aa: CASSQAGVNEQFF; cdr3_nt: TGTGCCAGCAGCCAAGCAGGGGTCAATGAGCAGTTCTTC
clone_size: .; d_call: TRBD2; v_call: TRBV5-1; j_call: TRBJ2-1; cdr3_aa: CASRNERLAGPYNEQFF; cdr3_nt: TGCGCCAGCAGAAACGAAAGACTAGCGGGGCCCTACAATGAGCAGTTCTTC
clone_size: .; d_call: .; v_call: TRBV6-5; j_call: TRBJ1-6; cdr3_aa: CASRPDLSYNSPLHF; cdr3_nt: TGTGCCAGCAGACCAGACCTCTCCTATAATTCACCCCTCCACTTT
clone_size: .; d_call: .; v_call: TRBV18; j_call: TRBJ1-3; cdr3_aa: CASSPERASYGNTIYF; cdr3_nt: TGTGCCAGCTCACCCGAGCGGGCGTCATATGGAAACACCATATATTTT
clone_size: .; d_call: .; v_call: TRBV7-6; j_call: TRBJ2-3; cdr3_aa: CASSLLLGRGTDTQYF; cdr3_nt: TGTGCCAGCAGCTTACTTTTGGGCAGGGGTACAGATACGCAGTATTTT
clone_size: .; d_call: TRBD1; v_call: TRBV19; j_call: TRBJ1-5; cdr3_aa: CASSILDRVIYQPQHF; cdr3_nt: TGTGCCAGTAGTATCCTTGACAGGGTTATCTATCAGCCCCAGCATTTT
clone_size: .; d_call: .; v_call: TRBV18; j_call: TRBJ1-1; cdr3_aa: CASSPPGLENTEAFF; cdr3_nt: TGTGCCAGCTCACCACCGGGGTTAGAGAACACTGAAGCTTTCTTT
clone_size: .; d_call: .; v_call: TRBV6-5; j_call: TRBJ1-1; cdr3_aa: CASRISGTTEAFF; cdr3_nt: TGTGCCAGCAGAATAAGTGGGACCACTGAAGCTTTCTTT
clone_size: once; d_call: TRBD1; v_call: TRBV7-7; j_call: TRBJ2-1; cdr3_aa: CASSLGQGPENEQFF; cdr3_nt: TGTGCTAGCAGCTTGGGACAGGGACCCGAAAATGAGCAGTTCTTC
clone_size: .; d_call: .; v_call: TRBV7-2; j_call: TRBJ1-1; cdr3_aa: CASSRRPGTNTEAFF; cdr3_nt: TGTGCCAGCAGCCGCCGCCCAGGGACGAACACTGAAGCTTTCTTT
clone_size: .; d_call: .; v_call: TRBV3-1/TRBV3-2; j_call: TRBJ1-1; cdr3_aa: CASSQDMGEAFF; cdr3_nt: TGTGCCAGCAGCCAAGATATGGGGGAAGCTTTCTTT
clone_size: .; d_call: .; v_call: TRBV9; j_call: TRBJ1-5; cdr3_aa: CASSLDSRGQPQHF; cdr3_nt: TGTGCCAGCAGCCTCGATTCCAGGGGTCAGCCCCAGCATTTT
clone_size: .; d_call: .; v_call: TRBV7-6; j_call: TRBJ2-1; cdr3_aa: CASSLRLPGSSYNEQFF; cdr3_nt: TGTGCCAGCAGCTTAAGACTCCCGGGAAGCTCCTACAATGAGCAGTTCTTC
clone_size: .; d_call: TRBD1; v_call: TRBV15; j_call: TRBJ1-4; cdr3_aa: CATSRDAQGADEKLFF; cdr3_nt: TGTGCCACCAGCAGAGATGCACAGGGGGCAGATGAAAAACTGTTTTTT
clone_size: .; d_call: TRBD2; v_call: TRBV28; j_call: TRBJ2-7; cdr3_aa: CASTPGQTSGRREQYF; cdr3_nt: TGTGCCAGCACTCCCGGCCAGACTAGCGGGAGACGCGAGCAGTACTTC
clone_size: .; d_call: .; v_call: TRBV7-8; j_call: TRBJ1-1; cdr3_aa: CASSLLGGMSPEAFF; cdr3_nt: TGTGCCAGCAGCCTTTTGGGGGGCATGAGTCCTGAAGCTTTCTTT
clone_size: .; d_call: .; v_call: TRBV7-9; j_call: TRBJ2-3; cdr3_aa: CATPPRGGAVGDTQYF; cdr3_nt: TGTGCCACTCCACCTCGAGGAGGGGCCGTCGGGGATACGCAGTATTTT
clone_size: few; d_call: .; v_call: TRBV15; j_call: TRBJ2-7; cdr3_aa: CATSRDHGEQYF; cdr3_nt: TGTGCCACCAGCAGAGATCACGGAGAGCAGTACTTC
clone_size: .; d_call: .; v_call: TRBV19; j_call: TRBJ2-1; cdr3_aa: CASSEANEQFF; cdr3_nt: TGTGCCAGTAGTGAGGCGAATGAGCAGTTCTTC
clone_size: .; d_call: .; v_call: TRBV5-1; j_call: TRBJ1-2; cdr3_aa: CASSLGTNYGYTF; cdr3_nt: TGCGCCAGCAGCTTGGGCACCAACTATGGCTACACCTTC
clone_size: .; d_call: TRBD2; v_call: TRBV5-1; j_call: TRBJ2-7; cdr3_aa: CASRSTSGIFSYEQYF; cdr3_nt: TGCGCCAGCAGATCAACTAGCGGGATCTTTTCCTACGAGCAGTACTTC
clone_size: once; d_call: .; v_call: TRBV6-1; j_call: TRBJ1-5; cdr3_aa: CASSEVRGQPQHF; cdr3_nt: TGTGCCAGCAGTGAAGTTCGGGGCCAGCCCCAGCATTTT
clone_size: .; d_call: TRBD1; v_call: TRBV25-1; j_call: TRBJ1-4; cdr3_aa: CASSGFPGQGASGEKLFF; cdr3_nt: TGTGCCAGCAGTGGGTTCCCGGGACAGGGGGCGTCGGGTGAAAAACTGTTTTTT
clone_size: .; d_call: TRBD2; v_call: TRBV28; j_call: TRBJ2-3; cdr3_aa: CASSLGGTSGSTDTQYF; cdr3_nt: TGTGCCAGCAGTTTGGGGGGGACTAGCGGGAGTACAGATACGCAGTATTTT
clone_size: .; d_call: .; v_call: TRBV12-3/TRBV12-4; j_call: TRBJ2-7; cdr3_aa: CASKKGDSYEQYF; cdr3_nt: TGTGCCAGCAAAAAAGGGGACTCCTACGAGCAGTACTTC
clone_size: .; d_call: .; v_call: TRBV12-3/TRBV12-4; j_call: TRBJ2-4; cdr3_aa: CASSLGGKVIQYF; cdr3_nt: TGTGCCAGCAGTTTAGGGGGAAAGGTCATTCAGTACTTC
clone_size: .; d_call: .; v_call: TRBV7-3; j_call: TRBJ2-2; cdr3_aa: CASSLNTGELFF; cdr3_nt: TGTGCCAGCAGCCTGAACACCGGGGAGCTGTTTTTT
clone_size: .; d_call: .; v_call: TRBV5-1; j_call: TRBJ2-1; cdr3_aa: CASSLEPDNEQFF; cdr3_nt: TGCGCCAGCAGCCTGGAACCAGACAATGAGCAGTTCTTC
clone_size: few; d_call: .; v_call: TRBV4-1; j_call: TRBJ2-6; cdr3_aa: CASSQNRVSGANVLTF; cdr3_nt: TGCGCCAGCAGCCAAAACAGGGTTTCTGGGGCCAACGTCCTGACTTTC
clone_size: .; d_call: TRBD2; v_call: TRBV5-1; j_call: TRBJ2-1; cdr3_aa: CASSLWTSGSDEQFF; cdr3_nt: TGCGCCAGCAGCCTATGGACTAGCGGGTCCGATGAGCAGTTCTTC